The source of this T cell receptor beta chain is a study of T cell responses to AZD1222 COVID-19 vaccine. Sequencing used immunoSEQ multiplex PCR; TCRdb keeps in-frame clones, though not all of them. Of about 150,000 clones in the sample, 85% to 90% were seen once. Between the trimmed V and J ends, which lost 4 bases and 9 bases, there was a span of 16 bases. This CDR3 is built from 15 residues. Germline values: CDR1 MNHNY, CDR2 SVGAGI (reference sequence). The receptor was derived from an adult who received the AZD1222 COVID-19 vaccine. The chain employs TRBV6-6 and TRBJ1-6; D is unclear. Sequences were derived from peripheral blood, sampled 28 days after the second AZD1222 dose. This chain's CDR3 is CASSSSRVPGSPLHF. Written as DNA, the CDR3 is TGTGCCAGCAGTTCTTCCCGGGTCCCGGGTTCACCCCTCCACTTT.